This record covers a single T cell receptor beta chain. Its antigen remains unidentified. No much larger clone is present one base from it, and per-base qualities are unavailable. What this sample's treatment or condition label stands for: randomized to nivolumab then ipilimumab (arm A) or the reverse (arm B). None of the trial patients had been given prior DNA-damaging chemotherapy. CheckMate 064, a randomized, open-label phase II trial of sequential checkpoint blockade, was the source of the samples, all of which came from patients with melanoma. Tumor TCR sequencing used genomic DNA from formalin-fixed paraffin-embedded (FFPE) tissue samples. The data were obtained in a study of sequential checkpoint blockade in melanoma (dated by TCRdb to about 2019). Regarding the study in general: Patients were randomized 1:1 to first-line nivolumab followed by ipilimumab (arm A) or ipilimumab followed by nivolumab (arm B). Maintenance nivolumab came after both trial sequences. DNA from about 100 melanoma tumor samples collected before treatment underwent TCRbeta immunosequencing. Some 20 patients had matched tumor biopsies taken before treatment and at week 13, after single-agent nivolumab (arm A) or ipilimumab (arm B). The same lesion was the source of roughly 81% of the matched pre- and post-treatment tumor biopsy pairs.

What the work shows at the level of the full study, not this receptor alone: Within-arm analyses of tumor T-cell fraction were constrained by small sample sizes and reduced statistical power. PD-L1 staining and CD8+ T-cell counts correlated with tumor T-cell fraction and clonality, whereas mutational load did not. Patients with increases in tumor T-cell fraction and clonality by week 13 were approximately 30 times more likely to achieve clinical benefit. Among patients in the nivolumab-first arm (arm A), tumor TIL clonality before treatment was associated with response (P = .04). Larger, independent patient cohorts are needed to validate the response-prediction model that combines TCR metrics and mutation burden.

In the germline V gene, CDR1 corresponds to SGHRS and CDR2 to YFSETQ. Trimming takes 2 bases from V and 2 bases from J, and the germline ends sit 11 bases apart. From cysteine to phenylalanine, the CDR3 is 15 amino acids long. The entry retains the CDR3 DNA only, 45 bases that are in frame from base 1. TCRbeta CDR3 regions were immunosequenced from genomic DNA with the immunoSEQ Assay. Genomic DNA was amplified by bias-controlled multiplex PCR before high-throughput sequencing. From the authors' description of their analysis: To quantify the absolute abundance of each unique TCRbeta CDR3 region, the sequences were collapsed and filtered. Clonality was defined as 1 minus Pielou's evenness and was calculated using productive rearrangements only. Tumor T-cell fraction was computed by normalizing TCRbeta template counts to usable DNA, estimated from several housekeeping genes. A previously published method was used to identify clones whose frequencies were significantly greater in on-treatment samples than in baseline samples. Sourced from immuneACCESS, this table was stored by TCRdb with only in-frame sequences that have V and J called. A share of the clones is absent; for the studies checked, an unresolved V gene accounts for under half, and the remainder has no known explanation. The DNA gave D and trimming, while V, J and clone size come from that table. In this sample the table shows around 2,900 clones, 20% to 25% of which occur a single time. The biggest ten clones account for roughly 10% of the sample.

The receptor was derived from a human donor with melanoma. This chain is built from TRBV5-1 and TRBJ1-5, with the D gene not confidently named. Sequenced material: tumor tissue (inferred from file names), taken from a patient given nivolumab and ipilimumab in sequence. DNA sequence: TGCGCCAGCAGCTTAGCGGGTTGGGGCAATCAGCCCCAGCATTTT. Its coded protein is CASSLAGWGNQPQHF.